A selection of T cell receptor beta chains follows, all from one sample in a study of blood T cells in healthy people across ages. Each CDR3 protein is one row after TCRdb ran MiXCR on the 5' RACE reads. The sample has about 1,500,000 distinct CDR3 sequences; roughly 28% are singletons. The sequenced material came from blood. The receptors here all came from a woman in her twenties or thirties in good health. CDR3s include the opening cysteine and the closing phenylalanine or tryptophan. Each record gives: V gene, D gene, CDR3 protein. The D gene is left open where the match is weak.

TRBV7-9 | TRBD1 | CASSSTGLAEAFF
TRBV20-1 | TRBD1 | CSASGVGQGHRNEQFF
TRBV19 | . | CASSIVDQPQHF
TRBV15 | TRBD1 | CATSRDWDRDSEAFF
TRBV20-1 | TRBD1 | CSALRHPGGKETQYF
TRBV15 | TRBD1 | CATSRDQGDRVTDTQYF
TRBV2 | TRBD1 | CASSGDSNYGYTF
TRBV9 | TRBD1 | CASSVGPGTGYNEQFF
TRBV7-9 | . | CASSLAEAPAAPLHF
TRBV9 | . | CASSVSSAGADTQYF
TRBV27 | . | CASWDQNTGELFF
TRBV7-2 | . | CASSLGTQFF
TRBV4-1 | . | CASSQVRRREGYTF
TRBV11-2 | . | CASKLRRWGGGEHNEQYF
TRBV6-6 | . | CATRAVNTGELFF
TRBV10-3 | . | CATGRTNTEAFF
TRBV6-6 | TRBD1 | CASSPILTGEKDEQFF
TRBV20-1 | TRBD1 | CSARDWGTVNTEAFF
TRBV10-2 | . | CASRYSSYEQYF
TRBV7-9 | . | CASSFVGPLHF
TRBV29-1 | . | CSVQTTGGEKLFF
TRBV20-1 | TRBD2 | CSARGAGGGDEQFF
TRBV28 | TRBD2 | CASSYGGVNYNEQFF
TRBV19 | . | CASSGDYLPSTDTQYF
TRBV19 | TRBD1 | CASSIGDRAEQFF
TRBV20-1 | . | CSARGALEGSGEQYF
TRBV6-6 | TRBD2 | CASTASGNTGELFF
TRBV15 | . | CATSRDFGYNEQFF
TRBV7-3 | . | CASSSVAGNTEAFF
TRBV5-1 | . | CASSVVFKGGNNERFF